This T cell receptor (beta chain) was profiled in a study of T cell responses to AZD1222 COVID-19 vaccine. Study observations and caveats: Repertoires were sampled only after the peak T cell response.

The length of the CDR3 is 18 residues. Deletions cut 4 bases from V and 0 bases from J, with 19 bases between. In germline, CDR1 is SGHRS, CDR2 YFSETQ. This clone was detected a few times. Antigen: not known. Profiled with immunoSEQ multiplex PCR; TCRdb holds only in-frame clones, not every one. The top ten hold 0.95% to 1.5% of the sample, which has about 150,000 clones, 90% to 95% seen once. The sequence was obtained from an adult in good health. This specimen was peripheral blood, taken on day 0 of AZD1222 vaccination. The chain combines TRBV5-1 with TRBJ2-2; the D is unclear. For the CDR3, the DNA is TGCGCCAGCAGCCCAACCCGGGTGGGTGGCCCGAACACCGGGGAGCTGTTTTTT. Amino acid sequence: CASSPTRVGGPNTGELFF. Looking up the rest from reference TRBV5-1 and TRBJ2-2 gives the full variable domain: KAGVTQTPRYLIKTRGQQVTLSCSPISGHRSVSWYQQTPGQGLQFLFEYFSETQRNKGNFPGRFSGRQFSNSRSEMNVSTLELGDSALYLCASSPTRVGGPNTGELFFGEGSRLTVL.